This T cell receptor (beta chain) was retrieved from a study of T cell responses to AZD1222 COVID-19 vaccine. Clones were sequenced by immunoSEQ multiplex PCR, and TCRdb holds only the in-frame ones, with some missing. The data contain about 190,000 clones, approximately 94% of them singletons. To note about this clone: Its antigen is not known.

Trimming stripped 6 bases from V and 6 bases from J, with 9 bases between. CDR3 length: 12 residues. Germline assignment: CDR1 MNHEY and CDR2 SMNVEV (reference sequence). Study results and caveats: No repertoire was sampled before or during the peak T cell response, only after it. Elevations in Spike-specific TCR breadth and depth followed administration of two AZD1222 doses. In a largely white British group with more females than males, clonal diversity was possibly underestimated.

The clonotype comes from an adult in good health. The specimen was peripheral blood, collected on day 0 of AZD1222 vaccination. This rearrangement joins TRBV27 to TRBJ2-1, with D possibly TRBD1 on 6 matching bases. CDR3 sequence (DNA): TGTGCCAGCAGGCTAGGGGGCAATGAGCAGTTCTTC. It is translated as CASRLGGNEQFF.